Here is one T cell receptor beta chain with its context. Its antigen is still unknown. The sample belongs to a study of beta chain features in type 1 diabetes. Every isolated RNA sample was fully reverse transcribed, so sequencing captured expressed TCRB transcripts. Sequencing used immunoSEQ multiplex PCR; TCRdb keeps in-frame clones, though not all of them. The sample records about 140,000 clones, about 10% being singletons. General study points: In every one of the four CD4+ subsets, TCRB CDR3s were moderately but significantly shorter in Type 1 diabetes patients. Cells that show high TCR expression could be over-represented by cDNA sequencing.

The CDR3 is made up of 15 amino acids. With 4 bases removed from V and 0 bases from J, the gap between germline ends came to 11 bases. CDR1 and CDR2 (germline): SGHRS, YFSETQ. This clonotype originated in a man younger than 30 in good health. This sequence joins TRBV5-1 and TRBJ2-1, with TRBD1 as a possible D gene (5 bases). The specimen sequenced was naive CD4+ T cells from blood. The CDR3 nucleotides read TGCGCCAGCAGCCGGACAACCCTCTCCTACAATGAGCAGTTCTTC. Encoded protein: CASSRTTLSYNEQFF.